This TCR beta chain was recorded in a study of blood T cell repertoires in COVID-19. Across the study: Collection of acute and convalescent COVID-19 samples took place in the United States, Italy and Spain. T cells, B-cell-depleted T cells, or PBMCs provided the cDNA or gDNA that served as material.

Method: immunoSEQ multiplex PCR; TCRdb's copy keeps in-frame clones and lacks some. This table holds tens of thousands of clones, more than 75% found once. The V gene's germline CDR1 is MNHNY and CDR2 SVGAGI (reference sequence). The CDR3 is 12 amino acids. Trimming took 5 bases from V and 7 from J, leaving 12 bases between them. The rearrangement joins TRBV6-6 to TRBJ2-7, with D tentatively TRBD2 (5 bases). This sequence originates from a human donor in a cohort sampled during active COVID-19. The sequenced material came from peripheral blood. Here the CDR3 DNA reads TGTGCCAGCAGTACCGGGAAGGCGGAGCAGTACTTC. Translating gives CASSTGKAEQYF.